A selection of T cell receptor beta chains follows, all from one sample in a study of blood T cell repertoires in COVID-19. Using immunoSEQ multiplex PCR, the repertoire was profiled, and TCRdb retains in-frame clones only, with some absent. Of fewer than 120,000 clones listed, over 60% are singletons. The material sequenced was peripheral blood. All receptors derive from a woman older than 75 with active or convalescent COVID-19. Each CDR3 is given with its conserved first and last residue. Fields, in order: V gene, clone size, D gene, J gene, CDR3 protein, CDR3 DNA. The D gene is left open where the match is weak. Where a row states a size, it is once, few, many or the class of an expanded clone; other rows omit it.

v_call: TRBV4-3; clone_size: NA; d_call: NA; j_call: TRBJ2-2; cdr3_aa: CASSQDSVRTGELFF; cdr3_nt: TGCGCCAGCAGCCAAGATTCCGTGCGCACCGGGGAGCTGTTTTTT
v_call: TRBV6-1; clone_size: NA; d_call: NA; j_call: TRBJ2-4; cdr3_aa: CASSEALGLIQYF; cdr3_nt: TGTGCCAGCAGTGAAGCCCTAGGCCTTATTCAGTACTTC
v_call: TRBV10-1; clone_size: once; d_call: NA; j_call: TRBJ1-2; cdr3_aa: CASREERGGPNYGYTF; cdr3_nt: TGCGCCAGCAGGGAGGAAAGAGGGGGTCCTAACTATGGCTACACCTTC
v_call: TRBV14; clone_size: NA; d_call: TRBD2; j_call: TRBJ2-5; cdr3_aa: CASSQARTSGQETQYF; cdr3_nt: TGTGCCAGCAGCCAAGCGAGGACTAGCGGGCAAGAGACCCAGTACTTC
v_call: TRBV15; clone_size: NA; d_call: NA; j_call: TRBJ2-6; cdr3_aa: CATSGTWTVSSGANVLTF; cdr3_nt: TGTGCCACCAGCGGGACCTGGACAGTGAGCTCTGGGGCCAACGTCCTGACTTTC
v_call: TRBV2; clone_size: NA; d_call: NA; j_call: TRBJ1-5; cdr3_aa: CASKPGTITGQPQHF; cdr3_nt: TGTGCCAGCAAGCCAGGGACAATAACGGGCCAGCCCCAGCATTTT
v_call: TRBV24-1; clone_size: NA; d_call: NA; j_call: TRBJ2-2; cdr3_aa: CATSPNRNTGELFF; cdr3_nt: TGTGCCACCAGCCCCAATAGAAACACCGGGGAGCTGTTTTTT
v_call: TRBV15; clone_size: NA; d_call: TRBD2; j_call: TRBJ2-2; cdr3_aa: CATSRVPSGNTGELFF; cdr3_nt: TGTGCCACCAGCAGAGTCCCTAGCGGGAACACCGGGGAGCTGTTTTTT
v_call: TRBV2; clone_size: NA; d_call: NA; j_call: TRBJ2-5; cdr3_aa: CASTPGRETQYF; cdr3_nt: TGTGCCAGCACGCCTGGTCGGGAGACCCAGTACTTC
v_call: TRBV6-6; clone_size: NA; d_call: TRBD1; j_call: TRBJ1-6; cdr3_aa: CASSYSLDRPLHF; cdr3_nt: TGTGCCAGCAGTTACTCCCTGGACAGGCCCCTCCACTTT
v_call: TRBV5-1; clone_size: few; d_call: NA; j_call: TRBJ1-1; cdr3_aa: CASRRQEANTEAFF; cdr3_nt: TGCGCCAGCAGGAGACAGGAGGCGAACACTGAAGCTTTCTTT
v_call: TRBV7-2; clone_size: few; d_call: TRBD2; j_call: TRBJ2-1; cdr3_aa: CASSISRGTSGRKQFF; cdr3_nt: TGTGCCAGCAGCATAAGTAGAGGGACTAGCGGGAGGAAGCAGTTCTTC
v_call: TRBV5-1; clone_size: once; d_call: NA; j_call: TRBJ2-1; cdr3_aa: CASSLGGRQAYNEQFF; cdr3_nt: TGCGCCAGCAGCTTGGGTGGGCGCCAGGCCTACAATGAGCAGTTCTTC
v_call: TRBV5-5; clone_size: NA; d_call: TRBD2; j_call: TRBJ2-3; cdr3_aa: CASSTSGASTDTQYF; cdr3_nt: TGTGCCAGCAGCACTAGCGGGGCCAGCACAGATACGCAGTATTTT
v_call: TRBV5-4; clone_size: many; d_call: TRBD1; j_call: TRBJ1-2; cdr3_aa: CASSTGTGLGYTF; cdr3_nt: TGTGCCAGCAGCACCGGGACAGGGCTTGGCTACACCTTC
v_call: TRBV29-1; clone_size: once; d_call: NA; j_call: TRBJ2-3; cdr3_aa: CSQGLGADTQYF; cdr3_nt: TGCAGCCAGGGTTTAGGAGCAGATACGCAGTATTTT
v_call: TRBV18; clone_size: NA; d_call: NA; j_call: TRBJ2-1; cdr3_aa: CASSPGALNNEQFF; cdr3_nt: TGTGCCAGCTCACCAGGGGCCCTCAACAATGAGCAGTTCTTC
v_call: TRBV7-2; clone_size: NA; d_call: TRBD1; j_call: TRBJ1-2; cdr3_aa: CASSLGQGVRGYTF; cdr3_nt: TGTGCCAGCAGCCTGGGACAGGGGGTTCGTGGCTACACCTTC
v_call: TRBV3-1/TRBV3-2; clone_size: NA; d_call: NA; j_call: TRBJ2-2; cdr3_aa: CASSQQTGSELFF; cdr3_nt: TGTGCCAGCAGCCAACAAACCGGGTCGGAGCTGTTTTTT
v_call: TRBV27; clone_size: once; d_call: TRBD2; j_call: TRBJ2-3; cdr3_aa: CASSLSASGRTDTQYF; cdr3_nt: TGTGCCAGCAGTTTATCGGCTAGCGGTCGCACAGATACGCAGTATTTT
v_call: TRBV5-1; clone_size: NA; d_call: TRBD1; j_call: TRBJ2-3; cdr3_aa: CASSTGQGRSTSTDTQYF; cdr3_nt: TGCGCCAGCAGCACCGGACAGGGAAGATCGACTAGCACAGATACGCAGTATTTT
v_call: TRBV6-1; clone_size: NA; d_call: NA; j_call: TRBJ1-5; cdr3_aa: CASSEARWRQLNQPQHF; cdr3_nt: TGTGCCAGCAGTGAAGCTAGATGGAGGCAGTTAAATCAGCCCCAGCATTTT
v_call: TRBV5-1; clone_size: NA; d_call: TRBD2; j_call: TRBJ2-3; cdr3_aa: CASSRSGRTAGTDTQYF; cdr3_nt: TGCGCCAGCAGCCGCAGCGGGAGGACCGCGGGAACAGATACGCAGTATTTT
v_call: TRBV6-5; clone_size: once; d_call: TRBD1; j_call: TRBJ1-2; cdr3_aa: CASSYTPGQGAYGYTF; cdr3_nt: TGTGCCAGCAGTTACACCCCGGGACAGGGGGCTTATGGCTACACCTTC
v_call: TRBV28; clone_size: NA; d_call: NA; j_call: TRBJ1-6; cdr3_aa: CASRLRGSRSYNSPLHF; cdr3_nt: TGTGCCAGCAGACTCAGGGGCTCTAGGTCTTATAATTCACCCCTCCACTTT
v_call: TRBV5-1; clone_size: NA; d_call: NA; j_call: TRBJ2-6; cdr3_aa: CASSLESDLTGFISGANVLTF; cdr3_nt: TGCGCCAGCAGCTTAGAGTCAGACCTGACAGGCTTTATCTCTGGGGCCAACGTCCTGACTTTC
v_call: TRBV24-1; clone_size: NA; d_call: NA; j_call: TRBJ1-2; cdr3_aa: CATSTAGVAYGYTF; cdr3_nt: TGTGCCACCAGTACCGCCGGGGTGGCCTATGGCTACACCTTC
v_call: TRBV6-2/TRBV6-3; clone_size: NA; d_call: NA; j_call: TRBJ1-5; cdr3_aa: CASSWTENQPQHF; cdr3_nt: TGTGCCAGCAGTTGGACAGAAAATCAGCCCCAGCATTTT
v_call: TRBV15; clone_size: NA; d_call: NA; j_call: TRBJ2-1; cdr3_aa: CATSRDLGTNEQFF; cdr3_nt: TGTGCCACCAGCAGAGATCTCGGGACTAATGAGCAGTTCTTC
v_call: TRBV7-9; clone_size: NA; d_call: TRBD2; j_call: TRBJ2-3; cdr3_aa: CASSLDLGRLAGSTDTQYF; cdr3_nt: TGTGCCAGCAGCTTAGATTTGGGAAGACTAGCGGGGTCCACAGATACGCAGTATTTT
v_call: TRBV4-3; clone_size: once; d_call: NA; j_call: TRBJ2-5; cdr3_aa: CASSLETGSAQYF; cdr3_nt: TGCGCCAGCAGCCTGGAGACCGGTTCGGCCCAGTACTTC
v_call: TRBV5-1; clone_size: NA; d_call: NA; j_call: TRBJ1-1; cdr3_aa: CASSFLLGVSTEAFF; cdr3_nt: TGCGCCAGCAGCTTCCTATTAGGGGTCTCCACTGAAGCTTTCTTT
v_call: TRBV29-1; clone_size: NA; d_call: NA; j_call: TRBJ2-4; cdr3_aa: CSVGPTQGPGNIQYF; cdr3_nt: TGCAGCGTTGGGCCCACGCAGGGTCCAGGGAACATTCAGTACTTC